The 9 T cell receptor beta chains in this list originate from one sample, sequenced in a study of CD8 T cells in ankylosing spondylitis. MiXCR was run by TCRdb on the 5' RACE reads, yielding one entry per CDR3 protein. The profile shows hundreds of thousands of distinct CDR3 sequences, roughly 20% of them singletons. The sequenced sample was blood, either unsorted or a sorted T cell fraction (not recorded which). The receptor set was obtained from a female donor with ankylosing spondylitis or in good health (not recorded which).

The J gene is TRBJ1-2, the V gene TRBV12-3 or TRBV12-4, with 7 bases identical to TRBD1. The J segment lost 3 bases and the V segment lost 5 bases, leaving 9 bases of the junction unmatched. The CDR3 sequence is 15 residues long. CDR3 nucleotide sequence: TGTGCCAGCAGTCCCAGACAGGGATTTGACTATGGCTACACCTTC. Amino acids: CASSPRQGFDYGYTF.

The CDR3: CASSLFRVNSYNEQFF. CDR3 coding DNA: TGCGCCAGCAGTCTCTTCAGGGTGAACTCCTACAATGAGCAGTTCTTC. V is TRBV5-1 and J is TRBJ2-1; tentative D call: TRBD1 (5 bases). Trimming took 5 bases from V and 0 from J, leaving 15 bases between them. This CDR3 is 16 amino acids long. Germline V gene sequence: CDR1 SGHRS, CDR2 YFSETQ.

This clonotype was observed a few times. CDR3 nucleotide sequence: TGTGCCAGCAGCCAAGATCGGCGGGCCAGCGGGGAGCTGTTTTTT. Translating gives CASSQDRRASGELFF. The chain couples TRBV3-1 to TRBJ2-2, with D perhaps TRBD2 (5 bases). V dropped 0 bases and J dropped 7 bases, with 12 bases sitting between them. Germline CDR1 is LGHDT and CDR2 is YNNKEL (reference sequence). CDR3 size: 15 residues.

This clonotype occurred a few times. The chain has TRBV11-3 and TRBJ2-3; 7 bases map to TRBD2. Germline loops: CDR1 SGHNT, CDR2 YENEEA. This CDR3 has 14 residues. Losses at the gene ends were 2 bases for V and 4 bases for J; bases not matched to a gene: 3. The CDR3 sequence is CASSLRGGSDTQYF. The CDR3 region has the DNA TGTGCCAGCAGCTTAAGGGGAGGGTCAGATACGCAGTATTTT.

This clonotype was seen just once. This chain links TRBV5-1 with TRBJ2-1; no clear D. The CDR3 has 17 residues. The V gene's germline CDR1 is SGHRS and CDR2 YFSETQ. The V gene lost 0 bases and the J gene lost 7 bases, with 20 bases spanning the gap. CDR3 sequence (DNA): TGCGCCAGCAGCTTGGCCGATAGGGCAGTAAACAGAAATGAGCAGTTCTTC. Encoded protein: CASSLADRAVNRNEQFF.

V gene TRBV30 combines with J gene TRBJ1-2, with D maybe TRBD1 (6 bases). In germline, CDR1 is GTSNPN, CDR2 SVGIG (reference sequence). The V end lost 3 bases, the J end lost 7 bases, and 18 bases lay between the germline ends. The CDR3 loop spans 14 amino acids. The DNA of the CDR3 is TGTGCCTGGAGCCCAGGGGCGCGATGGCTTGGCTACACCTTC. Translated: CAWSPGARWLGYTF.

This clonotype was seen a handful of times. The chain couples TRBV20-1 to TRBJ2-7; 7 bases line up with TRBD1. Germline CDR1 DFQATT, CDR2 SNEGSKA (reference sequence). V trimming: 5 bases; J trimming: 3 bases; junction bases outside the gene matches: 4. The CDR3 is 12 amino acids. The CDR3 region has the DNA TGCAGTGCTTACAGGGGAAACTACGAGCAGTACTTC. It codes for CSAYRGNYEQYF.

The table lists this clonotype with a few counts. The chain combines TRBV25-1 with TRBJ1-2; a weak D match, TRBD1 (6 bases). The CDR3 is 14 residues long. Germline V lookup: CDR1 MGHDK, CDR2 SYGVNS. The V end lost 4 bases, the J end lost 6 bases, and 15 bases lay between the germline ends. In nucleotides, the CDR3 is TGTGCCAGCAGTGTTTTGGACAGCTTCCATGGCTACACCTTC. It encodes CASSVLDSFHGYTF.

The V gene is TRBV5-1, the J gene TRBJ2-3; possibly TRBD1 or TRBD2 for D (5 bases each). The CDR3 runs to 14 residues. V shed 7 bases and J shed 0 bases, with 12 bases lying between them. Per germline, CDR1 SGHRS and CDR2 YFSETQ. Here the CDR3 DNA reads TGCGCCAGCGAGTTGGGGGTTAGCACAGATACGCAGTATTTT. Its protein product is CASELGVSTDTQYF.